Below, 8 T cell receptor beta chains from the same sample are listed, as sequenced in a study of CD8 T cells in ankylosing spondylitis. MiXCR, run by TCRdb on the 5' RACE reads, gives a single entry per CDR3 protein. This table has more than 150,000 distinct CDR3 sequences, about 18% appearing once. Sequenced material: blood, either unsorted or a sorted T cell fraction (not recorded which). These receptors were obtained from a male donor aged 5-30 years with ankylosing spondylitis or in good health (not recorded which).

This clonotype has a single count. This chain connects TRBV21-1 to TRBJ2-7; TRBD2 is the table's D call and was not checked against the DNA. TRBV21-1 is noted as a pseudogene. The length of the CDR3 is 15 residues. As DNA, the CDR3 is TGTGCCAGCAGCAACGAGCGGGAGGGGCGCTACGAGCAGTACTTC. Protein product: CASSNEREGRYEQYF.

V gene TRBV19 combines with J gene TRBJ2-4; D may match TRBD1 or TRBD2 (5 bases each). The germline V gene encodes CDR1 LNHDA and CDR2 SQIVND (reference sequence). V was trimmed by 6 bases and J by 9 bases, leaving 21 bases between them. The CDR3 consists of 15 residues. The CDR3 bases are TGTGCCAGTAGCATACCCGGGGCAGCGAATGCCATTCAGTACTTC. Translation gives CASSIPGAANAIQYF.

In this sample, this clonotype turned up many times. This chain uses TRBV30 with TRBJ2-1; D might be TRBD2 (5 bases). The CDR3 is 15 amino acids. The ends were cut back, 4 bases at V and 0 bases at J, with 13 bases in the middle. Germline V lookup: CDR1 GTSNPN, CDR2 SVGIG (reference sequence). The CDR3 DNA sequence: TGTGCCTGGACAGAACGGACTCGCTCCTACAATGAGCAGTTCTTC. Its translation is CAWTERTRSYNEQFF.

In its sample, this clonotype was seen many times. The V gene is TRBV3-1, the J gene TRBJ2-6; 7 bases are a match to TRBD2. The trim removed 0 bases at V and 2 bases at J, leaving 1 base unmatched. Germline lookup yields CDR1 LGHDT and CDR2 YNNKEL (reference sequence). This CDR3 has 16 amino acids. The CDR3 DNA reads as TGTGCCAGCAGCCAAGAGGGAGGGACTGGGGCCAACGTCCTGACTTTC. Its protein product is CASSQEGGTGANVLTF. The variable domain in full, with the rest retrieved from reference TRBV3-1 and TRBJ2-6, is DTAVSQTPKYLVTQMGNDKSIKCEQNLGHDTMYWYKQDSKKFLKIMFSYNNKELIINETVPNRFSPKSPDKAHLNLHINSLELGDSAVYFCASSQEGGTGANVLTFGAGSRLTVL.

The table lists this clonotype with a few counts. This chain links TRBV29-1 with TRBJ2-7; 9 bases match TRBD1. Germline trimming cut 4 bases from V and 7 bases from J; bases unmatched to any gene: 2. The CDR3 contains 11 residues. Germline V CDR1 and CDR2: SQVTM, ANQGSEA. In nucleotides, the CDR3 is TGCAGCGTTGCGACAGGGGGTGAGCAGTACGTC. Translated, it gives CSVATGGEQYV.

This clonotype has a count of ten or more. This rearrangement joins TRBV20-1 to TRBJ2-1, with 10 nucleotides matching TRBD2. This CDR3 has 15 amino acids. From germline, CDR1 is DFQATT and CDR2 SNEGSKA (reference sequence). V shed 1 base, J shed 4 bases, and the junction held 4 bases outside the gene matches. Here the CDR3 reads CSARGVLAGYNEQFF. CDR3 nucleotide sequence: TGCAGTGCTAGAGGGGTACTAGCGGGATACAATGAGCAGTTCTTC.

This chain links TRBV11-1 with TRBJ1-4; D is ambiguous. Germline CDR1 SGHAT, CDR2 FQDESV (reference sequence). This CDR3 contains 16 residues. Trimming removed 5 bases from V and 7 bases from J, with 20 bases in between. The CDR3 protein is CASSEGLQPGGEKLFF. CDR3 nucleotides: TGTGCCAGCAGCGAGGGATTACAGCCCGGTGGTGAAAAACTGTTTTTT.

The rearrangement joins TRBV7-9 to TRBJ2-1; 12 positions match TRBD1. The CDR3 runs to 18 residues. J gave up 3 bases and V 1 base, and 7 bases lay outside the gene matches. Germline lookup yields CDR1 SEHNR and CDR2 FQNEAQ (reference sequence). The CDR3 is CASSLDSGQGAVYNEQFF. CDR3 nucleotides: TGTGCCAGCAGCTTAGATTCGGGACAGGGGGCTGTCTACAATGAGCAGTTCTTC.